The 4 T cell receptor beta chains in this list originate from one sample, sequenced in a study of blood T cell repertoires in COVID-19. Assay: immunoSEQ multiplex PCR; the TCRdb copy retains only in-frame clones and omits some. The sample has about 180,000 clones, roughly 84% seen once. Sequencing input: peripheral blood. These receptors all stem from a man between 45 and 60 years old with active or convalescent COVID-19.

The V and J genes are TRBV7-2 and TRBJ2-1; 7 bases align to TRBD2. The germline V gene encodes CDR1 SGHTA and CDR2 FQGNSA. This CDR3 has 16 residues. The ends lost 1 base at V and 0 bases at J; junction bases unmatched: 3. The CDR3 DNA sequence: TGTGCCAGCAGCTTAGGATGGGGGGGCTCCTACAATGAGCAGTTCTTC. Amino acids: CASSLGWGGSYNEQFF.

The chain links TRBV7-9 to TRBJ2-6; D perhaps matches TRBD1 (5 bases). The CDR3 runs to 14 residues. The germline V gene encodes CDR1 SEHNR and CDR2 FQNEAQ (reference sequence). V lost 5 bases and J lost 2, with 7 bases in between. The CDR3 nucleotides are TGTGCCAGCAGCATGACAGCTGGGGCCAACGTCCTGACTTTC. Its protein product is CASSMTAGANVLTF. Supplemented by reference TRBV7-9 and TRBJ2-6, the full variable domain reads DTGVSQNPRHKITKRGQNVTFRCDPISEHNRLYWYRQTLGQGPEFLTYFQNEAQLEKSRLLSDRFSAERPKGSFSTLEIQRTEQGDSAMYLCASSMTAGANVLTFGAGSRLTVL.

The chain combines TRBV4-3 with TRBJ2-1; TRBD2 might be the D (5 bases). CDR1 and CDR2 from the germline V gene are LGHNA and YSLEER. The CDR3 has 16 amino acids. The ends were cut back, 0 bases at V and 2 bases at J, with 11 bases in the middle. In DNA, the CDR3 is TGCGCCAGCAGCCAAGAACCCGGGGTCACCTACAATGAGCAGTTCTTC. Amino acids: CASSQEPGVTYNEQFF.

V is TRBV7-2 and J is TRBJ2-1, with D possibly being TRBD2 (5 bases). The CDR3 is 13 residues long. Trimming removed 5 bases at V and 5 bases at J, with 10 bases between. The germline V gene encodes CDR1 SGHTA and CDR2 FQGNSA. The CDR3 region has the DNA TGTGCCAGCAGCACAACGGGGAACAATGAGCAGTTCTTC. Its translation is CASSTTGNNEQFF.